This T cell receptor beta chain was captured in a study of blood T cell repertoires in COVID-19 (TCRdb year 2020). Describing the broader study: Samples from collaborators originated in the United States, Italy and Spain and spanned both the acute and convalescent phases of COVID-19. Sample metadata almost always included a de-identified subject ID, COVID-19 status, age in years and sex. The repertoires were released in a freely available public database meant as a resource for research on the immune response to SARS-CoV-2. Samples came from the ongoing ImmuneRACE study (first 160 participants) plus 1,254 subjects from 6 global collaborators. The dataset comprised deeply sampled blood TCRbeta repertoires from subjects exposed to, actively infected with, or recovered from COVID-19. Where available, HLA class I and class II types were taken from metadata supplied by the sample provider and were not determined by assay-based typing. The material from the prospective study consisted of cDNA or gDNA derived from T cells, B-cell-depleted T cells, or PBMCs.

General conclusions and limits of the study: How much clinical and demographic metadata was included differed by source and by participant, and the metadata was provided uncurated.

Based on the germline V gene, the CDR1 and CDR2 sequences are MDHEN and SYDVKM. The junction carries 19 bases between V and J, which are trimmed by 6 bases and 5 bases respectively. Its CDR3 holds 15 amino acids, cysteine through phenylalanine. Only CDR3 DNA is held: 45 bases, read in frame from base 1. Whole blood was collected in K2EDTA tubes by collaborating institutions according to the institutions' own protocols. For TCRbeta analysis, collaborator samples were shipped as frozen whole blood, as isolated PBMCs, or as DNA extracted from either sample type. TCRbeta CDR3 regions were amplified from genomic DNA using the immunoSEQ Assay, a bias-controlled multiplex PCR. The authors' analysis ran thus. Within the assay, amplification of reference gene primers was used to estimate how many nucleated cells each sample contained. To quantify the absolute abundance of each unique TCRbeta CDR3 rearrangement, sequence reads were collapsed and filtered. For each sample, productive Simpson clonality was calculated as the square root of Simpson's diversity index across productive rearrangements. TCRdb re-hosts the immuneACCESS table, in-frame sequences only. Its copies lack some clones; in the studies checked, an unresolved V gene accounts for under half of them, and the cause for the rest is not known. V, J and clone size were drawn from that table, and D and trimming were deduced from the DNA. Here the sample has around 180,000 clones; approximately 85% occur a single time. The ten largest clones capture roughly 11% of the sample.

This clone has more than one count but fewer than ten. This clone's antigen is unknown. Per-nucleotide qualities are absent, and no much larger clonotype sits a single base away. This receptor was identified in a human donor with active or convalescent COVID-19. The donor label of this sample is uncertain. The specimen was peripheral blood. The V gene is TRBV28 and the J gene is TRBJ1-2, with TRBD1 as a weak D call on 6 bases. CDR3 protein: CASSYGTNPSYGYTF. DNA sequence: TGTGCCAGCAGCTACGGGACAAATCCTTCGTATGGCTACACCTTC.